A selection of T cell receptor beta chains follows, all from one sample in a study of T cells in localized non-small cell lung cancer. Measured with immunoSEQ multiplex PCR; TCRdb has only the in-frame clones, and not every one. In the table there are 20,000 to 30,000 clones, 70% to 90% of which are singletons. Sample: peripheral blood, taken before any cancer treatment. These receptors were taken from a male donor older than 55 with stage II squamous cell lung carcinoma. Each CDR3 is given with its conserved first and last residue. The D gene is left open where the match is weak. The size of a clone is reported for some rows only, either as once, few or many, or as a class for expanded clones.

v_call	d_call	clone_size	j_call	cdr3_length	cdr3_nt	cdr3_aa
TRBV15	.	.	TRBJ2-3	15	TGTGCCACCAGCAAAACTAGCAGGGACACAGATACGCAGTATTTT	CATSKTSRDTDTQYF
TRBV7-9	TRBD1	.	TRBJ2-2	15	TGTGCCAGCAGCTGGGACAGGGTTTCGACCGGGGAGCTGTTTTTT	CASSWDRVSTGELFF
TRBV6-6	.	.	TRBJ2-3	15	TGTGCCAGCAGTTACGAGGGCGGGACTACAGATACGCAGTATTTT	CASSYEGGTTDTQYF
TRBV7-6	.	few	TRBJ2-3	14	TGTGCCAGCAGTTCAGCCAGAAGCACAGATACGCAGTATTTT	CASSSARSTDTQYF
TRBV11-3	.	.	TRBJ2-7	15	TGTGCCAGCAGCTTCGGCGGAGGCCTCACCTACGAGCAGTACTTC	CASSFGGGLTYEQYF
TRBV27	TRBD1	.	TRBJ2-1	14	TGTGCCAGCACCGGACAGGGGAGGCACAATGAGCAGTTCTTC	CASTGQGRHNEQFF
TRBV19	TRBD2	.	TRBJ2-1	16	TGTGCCACCAAAAGTGAGGCGGGAGGGCCGAGAAATGAGCAGTTCTTC	CATKSEAGGPRNEQFF
TRBV5-6	TRBD2	.	TRBJ2-2	16	TGCGCCAGCACGAAAAGACTAGCGGGAGTTGACGGGGAGCTGTTTTTT	CASTKRLAGVDGELFF
TRBV11-2	.	.	TRBJ2-7	11	TGTGCCAGCAGCCCCCAATACGAGCAGTACTTC	CASSPQYEQYF
TRBV4-1	.	.	TRBJ1-1	12	TGCGCCAGCAGCCGTGGACAGCGTGAAGCTTTCTTT	CASSRGQREAFF
TRBV5-5	.	.	TRBJ1-5	16	TGTGCCAGCAGCTTGGGACAGCCGCTTAGCAATCAGCCCCAGCATTTT	CASSLGQPLSNQPQHF